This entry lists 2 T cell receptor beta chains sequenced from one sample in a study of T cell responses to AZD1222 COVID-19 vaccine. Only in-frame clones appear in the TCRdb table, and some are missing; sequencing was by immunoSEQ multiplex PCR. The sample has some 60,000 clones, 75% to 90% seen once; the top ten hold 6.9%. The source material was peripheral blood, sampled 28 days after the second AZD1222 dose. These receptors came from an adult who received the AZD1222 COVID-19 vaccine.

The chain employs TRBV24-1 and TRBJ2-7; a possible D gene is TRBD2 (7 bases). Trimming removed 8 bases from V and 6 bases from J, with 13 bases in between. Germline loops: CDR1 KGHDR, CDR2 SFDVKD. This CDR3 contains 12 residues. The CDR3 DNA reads TGTGCCACCATGGGAGGGGGAGGCGAGCAGTACTTC. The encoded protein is CATMGGGGEQYF.

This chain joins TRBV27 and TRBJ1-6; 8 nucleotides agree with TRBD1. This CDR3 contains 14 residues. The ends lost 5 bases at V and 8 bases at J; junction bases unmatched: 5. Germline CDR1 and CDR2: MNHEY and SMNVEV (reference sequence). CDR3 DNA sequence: TGTGCCAGCAGTGCCGACAGGGGCGATTCACCCCTCCACTTT. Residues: CASSADRGDSPLHF.